This entry lists 11 T cell receptor beta chains sequenced from one sample in a study of chemoradiotherapy in HPV16-positive cancers. Libraries were prepared by immunoSEQ multiplex PCR; TCRdb keeps only in-frame clonotypes and omits some of them. The table includes about 14,000 clones, roughly 87% detected once. The starting material was tumor tissue, obtained from a patient who underwent chemoradiotherapy. Receptors originate from a human donor with HPV-associated anogenital cancer.

The CDR3 nucleotides read TGTGCCAGCAGCTTGGGTGCGAACTATGGCTACACCTTC. Translated, it gives CASSLGANYGYTF. The chain employs TRBV5-6 and TRBJ1-2; no definite D call. The V end was cut by 0 bases, the J end by 2 bases, with 5 bases between. This CDR3 spans 13 amino acids. Germline V gene sequence: CDR1 SGHDT, CDR2 YYEEEE.

The chain recombines TRBV7-6 with TRBJ1-4; 8 positions match TRBD1. The trim removed 2 bases at V and 8 bases at J, leaving 10 bases unmatched. Germline CDR1 SGHVS, CDR2 FNYEAQ. The CDR3 loop spans 16 amino acids. The CDR3: CASSLQQGDLGEKLFF. The CDR3 nucleotides are TGTGCCAGCAGCTTACAACAGGGGGATTTAGGGGAAAAACTGTTTTTT.

The chain recombines TRBV6-5 with TRBJ2-7, with 8 bases aligning to TRBD2. This CDR3 spans 15 amino acids. The J segment lost 1 base and the V segment lost 1 base, leaving 3 bases of the junction unmatched. Per germline, CDR1 MNHEY and CDR2 SVGAGI. Here the CDR3 DNA reads TGTGCCAGCAGTTACTTCCGCGGGGGGTCCTACGAGCAGTACTTC. The encoded protein is CASSYFRGGSYEQYF.

The chain recombines TRBV5-8 with TRBJ1-2; the match to TRBD1 covers 9 bases. The V gene end was trimmed by 4 bases and the J gene end by 7 bases; junction bases not matched to a gene: 14. The length of the CDR3 is 16 residues. The germline CDR1 and CDR2 sequences are SGHTS and YDEGEE. This chain's CDR3 is CASSLQPGQGSFGYTF. CDR3 nucleotides: TGTGCCAGCAGCCTCCAACCGGGACAGGGATCGTTTGGCTACACCTTC.

The gene calls are TRBV7-9 and TRBJ2-5; D is uncertain. Germline V lookup: CDR1 SEHNR, CDR2 FQNEAQ (reference sequence). This CDR3 has 15 amino acids. V lost 1 base and J lost 5, with 14 bases in between. CDR3 sequence: CASSLGRTFYETQYF. The CDR3 DNA is TGTGCCAGCAGCTTAGGCCGGACCTTCTACGAGACCCAGTACTTC.

In its sample, this clone was seen once. The rearrangement links TRBV27 to TRBJ1-2, with D perhaps matching TRBD1 (5 bases). V gave up 2 bases and J gave up 2 bases, with 9 bases separating them. Germline CDR1 is MNHEY and CDR2 is SMNVEV (reference sequence). The CDR3 totals 14 residues. The CDR3 here is CASSLKGQNYGYTF. Here the CDR3 DNA reads TGTGCCAGCAGTTTAAAGGGGCAGAACTATGGCTACACCTTC.

CDR3 nucleotide sequence: TGTGCCAGCAGGCCGAGCGAGAAGTTTGAGCAGTTCTTC. This sequence encodes CASRPSEKFEQFF. The chain combines TRBV7-8 with TRBJ2-1; D call uncertain. Germline V lookup: CDR1 SGHVS, CDR2 FQNEAQ. Trimming left V 6 bases short and J 9 bases short, with 15 bases between. The CDR3 extends over 13 amino acids.

The chain has TRBV11-2 and TRBJ2-1; tentative D call: TRBD2 (5 bases). Between the trimmed V and J ends, which lost 8 bases and 5 bases, there was a span of 19 bases. From germline, CDR1 is SGHAT and CDR2 FQNNGV. The CDR3 is 15 amino acids. This chain's CDR3 is CASGPYIGLNNEQFF. DNA of the CDR3: TGTGCCAGCGGACCATATATCGGACTGAACAATGAGCAGTTCTTC.

The gene calls are TRBV5-1 and TRBJ2-3; D call uncertain. Germline V gene sequence: CDR1 SGHRS, CDR2 YFSETQ. CDR3 length: 17 residues. V was shortened by 3 bases and J by 0 bases, with 17 bases between the two germline ends. The CDR3 bases are TGCGCCAGCAGCTCGGGCCACGTTGACACTAGCACAGATACGCAGTATTTT. This translates into CASSSGHVDTSTDTQYF. Drawing the rest from reference TRBV5-1 and TRBJ2-3, the complete variable domain is KAGVTQTPRYLIKTRGQQVTLSCSPISGHRSVSWYQQTPGQGLQFLFEYFSETQRNKGNFPGRFSGRQFSNSRSEMNVSTLELGDSALYLCASSSGHVDTSTDTQYFGPGTRLTVL.

This clone was picked up one time. The chain links TRBV27 to TRBJ2-3, with D unresolved. From germline, CDR1 is MNHEY and CDR2 SMNVEV (reference sequence). The CDR3 totals 11 residues. V was trimmed by 4 bases and J by 5 bases, leaving 4 bases between them. DNA for the CDR3: TGTGCCAGCAGTTGGGAAGATACGCAGTATTTT. This codes for CASSWEDTQYF.

The V call is TRBV10-3, the J call TRBJ1-4; tentatively, D is TRBD1 (5 bases). The CDR3 has 13 amino acids. V was shortened by 2 bases and J by 15 bases, with 16 bases between the two germline ends. The germline V gene encodes CDR1 ENHRY and CDR2 SYGVKD. The CDR3 DNA reads as TGTGCCATCAGTGAGCCACCCGATTCAGGGATGTTTTTT. This sequence encodes CAISEPPDSGMFF.